These T cell receptor beta chains were read from a single sample in a study of early T cells in non-severe SARS-CoV-2 infection. A single record per CDR3 protein comes from TCRdb applying MiXCR to the 5' RACE reads. Here the sample spans about 52,000 distinct CDR3 sequences, roughly 10% being singletons. Sequenced: whole blood. These receptors originate from an adult who was a healthcare worker with PCR-confirmed SARS-CoV-2 infection or an uninfected control (not recorded which). CDR3s include the opening cysteine and the closing phenylalanine or tryptophan. The D gene is left open where the match is weak. Only some rows state a clone size, as once, few, many or a class for expanded clones.

D gene	CDR3 length	clone size	V gene	J gene	CDR3 protein	CDR3 DNA
NA	13	few	TRBV20-1	TRBJ1-1	CSARGGANTEAFF	TGCAGTGCTAGAGGGGGGGCGAACACTGAAGCTTTCTTT
NA	16	NA	TRBV3-2	TRBJ2-3	CASSQGTSGTQATQYF	TGTGCCAGCAGCCAAGGGACTAGCGGAACCCAGGCTACGCAGTATTTT
TRBD1	14	many	TRBV27	TRBJ1-6	CASSSTGYNSPLHF	TGTGCCAGCAGTTCGACAGGGTATAATTCACCCCTCCACTTT
TRBD1	16	many	TRBV10-3	TRBJ2-7	CAISDPPGQGSNEQYF	TGTGCCATCAGTGACCCGCCGGGACAGGGTAGCAACGAGCAGTACTTC
TRBD2	14	NA	TRBV29-1	TRBJ2-3	CSAGGGRRTDTQYF	TGCAGCGCGGGAGGTGGGAGAAGGACAGATACGCAGTATTTT
NA	13	many	TRBV3-1	TRBJ2-3	CASSHTGDDTQYF	TGTGCCAGCAGCCACACGGGGGACGATACGCAGTATTTT
TRBD1	15	few	TRBV2	TRBJ2-7	CASSRDRGARDEQYF	TGTGCCAGCAGTAGGGACAGGGGCGCTCGGGACGAGCAGTACTTC
NA	15	many	TRBV3-1	TRBJ2-7	CASSLADRSSYEQYF	TGTGCCAGCAGCCTAGCCGACCGGTCCTCCTACGAGCAGTACTTC
TRBD1	15	few	TRBV3-1	TRBJ1-2	CASSQGEGANYGYTF	TGTGCCAGCAGCCAAGGGGAGGGGGCGAACTATGGCTACACCTTC
NA	12	many	TRBV20-1	TRBJ1-5	CSARAGDQPQHF	TGCAGTGCTAGAGCGGGGGATCAGCCCCAGCATTTT
NA	15	NA	TRBV28	TRBJ1-3	CASSFPGSSGNTIYF	TGTGCCAGCAGTTTCCCGGGAAGCTCTGGAAACACCATATATTTT
NA	14	many	TRBV20-1	TRBJ1-2	CSASPGRVDYGYTF	TGCAGTGCTAGCCCGGGGAGGGTCGACTATGGCTACACCTTC
TRBD2	13	NA	TRBV20-1	TRBJ2-3	CNARVAGADTQYF	TGCAATGCTAGAGTGGCGGGGGCAGATACGCAGTATTTT
NA	12	NA	TRBV12-3/TRBV12-4	TRBJ2-3	CASKEGTDTQYF	TGTGCCAGCAAGGAGGGCACAGATACGCAGTATTTT
NA	15	NA	TRBV5-1	TRBJ2-2	CASSLEGRGAGELFF	TGCGCCAGCAGCTTGGAAGGCAGAGGGGCCGGGGAGCTGTTTTTT
NA	14	NA	TRBV6-6	TRBJ2-3	CASSPDSYTDTQYF	TGTGCCAGCAGCCCGGACAGCTACACAGATACGCAGTATTTT
NA	13	NA	TRBV7-3	TRBJ2-5	CASSQTREETQYF	TGTGCCAGCAGCCAAACTCGAGAAGAGACCCAGTACTTC
NA	15	NA	TRBV4-2	TRBJ2-7	CASSQDGGAPYEQYF	TGTGCCAGCAGCCAAGATGGGGGGGCCCCGTACGAGCAGTACTTC